The rows below give T cell receptor beta chains drawn from one sample of a study of blood T cell repertoires in COVID-19. The protocol was immunoSEQ multiplex PCR, while the TCRdb copy is restricted to in-frame clones and leaves out a portion. The sample yields 150,000 or so clones, around 80% seen once. Input material: peripheral blood. The receptors were gathered from a woman older than 75 with acute or convalescent COVID-19. The CDR3 runs from the conserved cysteine through the conserved F or W. The D gene is left open where the match is weak. The size entry is marked missing in some rows and otherwise reads once, few, many or a size class.

j_call v_call d_call clone_size cdr3_nt cdr3_aa
TRBJ2-3 TRBV7-2 TRBD1 NA TGTGCCAGCAGCGTGTCGGGACAGCGCACAGATACGCAGTATTTT CASSVSGQRTDTQYF
TRBJ2-7 TRBV28 TRBD1 NA TGTGCCAGCAGTCCTGTACAAGGACCCCAGGGGGCGATGGTCTGGAGGCACGAGCAGTACTTC CASSPVQGPQGAMVWRHEQYF
TRBJ2-1 TRBV27 TRBD1 NA TGTGCCAGCAGTTTAACGGACAGGTCGGCAAATGAGCAGTTCTTC CASSLTDRSANEQFF
TRBJ2-7 TRBV11-2 NA NA TGTGCCAGCAGCTTAGTTCCCTACCAATCCTACGAGCAGTACTTC CASSLVPYQSYEQYF
TRBJ1-1 TRBV20-1 TRBD1 NA TGCAGTGCTAGTCGGACAGGGAACACTGAAGCTTTCTTT CSASRTGNTEAFF
TRBJ2-5 TRBV5-4 TRBD1 NA TGTGCCAGCAGTATCCCAGGGGGTGTGGAGACCCAGTACTTC CASSIPGGVETQYF
TRBJ1-6 TRBV11-2 NA NA TGTGCCAGCAGCTTAGTCCACTCCTATAATTCACCCCTCCACTTT CASSLVHSYNSPLHF
TRBJ1-4 TRBV11-2 NA once TGTGCCAGCAGCCCCGGGCCTCGAACGGGGGTGTTTTTT CASSPGPRTGVFF
TRBJ2-1 TRBV7-2 TRBD1 NA TGTGCCAGCAGCCAGTCAGGGGGCAGCTCCTACAATGAGCAGTTCTTC CASSQSGGSSYNEQFF
TRBJ2-3 TRBV18 TRBD2 once TGTGCCAGCTCACCACCCTCGGCTAGCGGATCCATAACGCAGTATTTT CASSPPSASGSITQYF
TRBJ2-2 TRBV6-4 NA NA TGTGCCAGCAGATCTCAGTACACCGGGGAGCTGTTTTTT CASRSQYTGELFF
TRBJ1-3 TRBV19 NA NA TGTGCCAGTAGTATAGGGCACTCTGGAAACACCATATATTTT CASSIGHSGNTIYF
TRBJ1-4 TRBV7-2 TRBD1 NA TGTGCCAGCAGCTTAGCGACAGGGGCAAGCGAAAAACTGTTTTTT CASSLATGASEKLFF
TRBJ1-4 TRBV27 TRBD1 NA TGTGCCAGCAGTTTCCCCGCCTTAGTCGGGACAGACCTTTCAACTAATGAAAAACTGTTTTTT CASSFPALVGTDLSTNEKLFF
TRBJ2-1 TRBV29-1 TRBD2 NA TGCAGCGTTGAAGCATTAGCGGGGGGGCCCTATGAGCAGTTCTTC CSVEALAGGPYEQFF
TRBJ2-2 TRBV4-2 NA NA TGTGCCAGCAGCCAAGACGGTCAGGGATACACCGGGGAGCTGTTTTTT CASSQDGQGYTGELFF
TRBJ1-2 TRBV27 NA NA TGTGCCAGCAAGCAGGGACAATTAAACTATGGCTACACCTTC CASKQGQLNYGYTF
TRBJ1-5 TRBV27 NA NA TGTGCCAGCAGTCCAGGAGCGGCGGGGGGCTTAGATCAGCCCCAGCATTTT CASSPGAAGGLDQPQHF
TRBJ1-6 TRBV5-6 NA NA TGTGCCAGCAGATACCAGGGGCGGACTTCACCCCTCCACTTT CASRYQGRTSPLHF
TRBJ1-1 TRBV27 TRBD1 NA TGTGCCAGCAGTATATACAGGGGACCGAACACTGAAGCTTTCTTT CASSIYRGPNTEAFF
TRBJ2-7 TRBV6-4 NA NA TGTGCCAGCAGTGATGGGACACCCCCGCGGGAGCAGTACTTC CASSDGTPPREQYF
TRBJ2-5 TRBV9 TRBD1 NA TGTGCCAGCAGCGTGGGCCGACAGGGTGTTCTCCAAGAGACCCAGTACTTC CASSVGRQGVLQETQYF
TRBJ1-5 TRBV12-3/TRBV12-4 NA NA TGTGCCAGCAGTTTAGGGGGAGGTCAGCCCCAGCATTTT CASSLGGGQPQHF
TRBJ2-5 TRBV5-1 NA NA TGCGCCAGCAGCACAGAAATGCAAGAGACCCAGTACTTC CASSTEMQETQYF
TRBJ1-1 TRBV9 NA NA TGTGCCAGCAGCGGGCTTGTGGCCAACACTGAAGCTTTCTTT CASSGLVANTEAFF